This record looks at one T cell receptor beta chain sequence and its context. Its antigen is still unknown. Base qualities are missing; no much larger clone stands one base away. The immunoSEQ Assay, a bias-controlled multiplex PCR, was used to amplify TCRbeta CDR3 regions from genomic DNA. On the authors' methods: The number of nucleated cells in each sample was estimated from the amplification of reference gene primers within the assay. To quantify the absolute abundance of each unique TCRbeta CDR3 rearrangement, sequence reads were collapsed and filtered. For each sample, productive Simpson clonality was calculated as the square root of Simpson's diversity index over productive rearrangements. Held by TCRdb, this immuneACCESS table contains in-frame sequences only and omits some clones. Under half of the omission traces to an unresolved V gene where checked; the cause of the rest is unknown. That table is the source of V, J and clone size, and D and trimming were worked out from the DNA. The sample yields about 150,000 clones; approximately 81% were counted once. The leading ten clones occupy 11% to 15% of the sample.

This entry is derived from a study of blood T cell repertoires in COVID-19 (dated by TCRdb to the early 2020s). As for the study more broadly: Samples covering the acute and convalescent phases of COVID-19 were provided by collaborators in the United States, Italy and Spain. The material from the prospective study consisted of cDNA or gDNA derived from T cells, B-cell-depleted T cells, or PBMCs. The dataset comprised deeply sampled blood TCRbeta repertoires from subjects exposed to, actively infected with, or recovered from COVID-19. The repertoires were made available in a free public database intended to serve as a resource for research on the immune response to SARS-CoV-2. The samples were drawn from two sources: the first 160 participants of the ongoing ImmuneRACE study, and over 1,000 subjects contributed by 6 global collaborators. Sample metadata almost always included a de-identified subject ID, COVID-19 status, age in years and sex. Where available, HLA class I and class II types were obtained from metadata supplied by the sample provider rather than from assay-based typing.

The paper's findings and limits, for the study overall: The amount of clinical and demographic metadata varied by source and participant and was provided uncurated.

The collaborating institutions used their own protocols to collect whole blood in K2EDTA tubes. For TCRbeta analysis, collaborator samples were shipped as frozen whole blood, as isolated PBMCs, or as DNA extracted from either sample type. The receptor was derived from a man between 18 and 29 years old with active or convalescent COVID-19. The sample comprised peripheral blood.

The nucleotide sequence is given as TGTGCCAGCAGCTGGAGCGGGGGCCGCTCCTACAATGAGCAGTTCTTC. This encodes CASSWSGGRSYNEQFF. In this chain, TRBV5-4 is recombined with TRBJ2-1, with 8 central nucleotides matching TRBD2. The CDR3 runs 16 residues from the cysteine to the phenylalanine. The read is trimmed to its CDR3 DNA, 48 bases read in frame from base 1. From the germline V gene (reference sequence), CDR1 is SGHNT and CDR2 is YYREEE. V is cut back by 3 bases and J by 0 bases, with 5 bases in the junction unmatched.